This is a list of T cell receptor beta chains from one sample in a study of shared clonotypes between healthy human individuals. Measured with immunoSEQ multiplex PCR; TCRdb has only the in-frame clones, and not every one. The sample includes around 2.1 million clones, about 94% seen only once; the top ten take 0.13%. Sample: naive CD4+ T cells sorted from blood. All receptors come from a man between 18 and 29 years old in good health. The CDR3 runs from the conserved cysteine through the conserved F or W. The order of the fields is CDR3 length, D gene, V gene, J gene, clone size, CDR3 protein, CDR3 DNA. D genes are given only for firm matches. Clone size is shown for a subset of rows, as once, few, many or a class of expanded clone.

length: 12; D: .; V: TRBV28; J: TRBJ1-5; size: once; CDR3: CASSLSLRAQHF; DNA: TGTGCCAGCAGTTTATCCCTGAGGGCCCAGCATTTT
length: 14; D: .; V: TRBV5-4; J: TRBJ2-5; size: .; CDR3: CASSLATYGETQYF; DNA: TGTGCCAGCAGCTTGGCCACATACGGGGAGACCCAGTACTTC
length: 11; D: .; V: TRBV29-1; J: TRBJ2-3; size: .; CDR3: CSVEQRDTQYF; DNA: TGCAGCGTTGAACAGAGAGATACGCAGTATTTT
length: 14; D: TRBD1; V: TRBV5-1; J: TRBJ1-4; size: .; CDR3: CASSIRGRDEKLFF; DNA: TGCGCCAGCAGCATAAGGGGGCGTGATGAAAAACTGTTTTTT
length: 14; D: .; V: TRBV6-1; J: TRBJ2-5; size: .; CDR3: CASSEFRVQETQYF; DNA: TGTGCCAGCAGTGAATTTCGGGTACAAGAGACCCAGTACTTC
length: 12; D: .; V: TRBV6-6; J: TRBJ1-3; size: .; CDR3: CASRRVGNTIYF; DNA: TGTGCCAGCCGGAGGGTCGGAAACACCATATATTTT
length: 14; D: .; V: TRBV4-2; J: TRBJ1-2; size: .; CDR3: CASSQDSGGSGYTF; DNA: TGTGCCAGCAGCCAAGACTCGGGGGGCAGTGGCTACACCTTC
length: 13; D: TRBD1; V: TRBV10-3; J: TRBJ1-5; size: .; CDR3: CATADRGPQPQHF; DNA: TGTGCCACGGCGGACAGGGGCCCTCAGCCCCAGCATTTT
length: 14; D: TRBD2; V: TRBV30; J: TRBJ2-1; size: .; CDR3: CASSAGRAYNEQFF; DNA: TGTGCATCCTCAGCGGGGAGGGCCTACAATGAGCAGTTCTTC
length: 15; D: .; V: TRBV6-5; J: TRBJ2-2; size: .; CDR3: CASSSRDGRSGELFF; DNA: TGTGCCAGCAGCTCCCGGGACGGACGATCCGGGGAGCTGTTTTTT
length: 15; D: TRBD1; V: TRBV11-2; J: TRBJ1-3; size: .; CDR3: CASSLPGTAGNTIYF; DNA: TGTGCCAGCAGCCTCCCCGGGACAGCTGGAAACACCATATATTTT
length: 19; D: TRBD1; V: TRBV5-1; J: TRBJ2-6; size: .; CDR3: CASRLGTGAMVGLANVLTF; DNA: TGCGCCAGCAGACTGGGGACAGGGGCAATGGTAGGGTTAGCCAACGTCCTGACTTTC
length: 18; D: .; V: TRBV4-3; J: TRBJ2-7; size: .; CDR3: CASSQWPYVGAGIGEQYF; DNA: TGCGCCAGCAGCCAATGGCCCTACGTCGGGGCAGGGATAGGGGAGCAGTACTTC
length: 15; D: TRBD2; V: TRBV29-1; J: TRBJ2-2; size: .; CDR3: CSVQGLAGHAGELFF; DNA: TGCAGCGTTCAGGGACTAGCGGGCCACGCCGGGGAGCTGTTTTTT
length: 16; D: TRBD1; V: TRBV11-3; J: TRBJ2-3; size: .; CDR3: CASSQRQGRSTDTQYF; DNA: TGTGCCAGCAGCCAAAGACAGGGCCGAAGCACAGATACGCAGTATTTT
length: 13; D: .; V: TRBV9; J: TRBJ1-2; size: .; CDR3: CASSVGGGYGYTF; DNA: TGTGCCAGCAGCGTAGGCGGGGGCTATGGCTACACCTTC
length: 15; D: .; V: TRBV27; J: TRBJ1-3; size: once; CDR3: CASSPQWTSGNTIYF; DNA: TGTGCCAGCAGCCCTCAATGGACATCTGGAAACACCATATATTTT